This TCR beta chain was profiled in a study of type 1 regulatory T cells. In the study overall: An in vitro protocol generated T-allo10, a Tr1-enriched, alloantigen-specific CD4 T cell product.

Germline CDR1 reads DFQATT; CDR2 reads SNEGSKA (reference sequence). Trimming removed 1 base at V and 4 bases at J, with 18 bases between. The CDR3 extends over 16 amino acids. As for this clonotype: Its antigen is not identified.

MiXCR was run by TCRdb on the reads, yielding one entry per CDR3 protein. The repertoire holds about 62,000 distinct CDR3 sequences, less than 65% seen once, with less than 2% in the top ten. This receptor was taken from a human donor in good health. This chain links TRBV20-1 with TRBJ2-3; no firm D call. The specimen sequenced was cultured non-Tr1 T cells, either the whole culture or a sorted T cell fraction (not recorded which). The CDR3 DNA sequence: TGCAGTGCTAGAGGATTCACCGAGGCCAGCGCAGATACGCAGTATTTT. Amino acid sequence: CSARGFTEASADTQYF.